This entry describes one T cell receptor beta chain. The sample comes from a study of shared clonotypes between healthy human individuals. V was pared by 6 bases and J by 7 bases, with 10 bases of the junction left unmatched. Germline-derived CDR1 and CDR2 are MDHEN and SYDVKM. The CDR3 is 14 residues long. Only in-frame clones appear in the TCRdb table, and some are missing; sequencing was by immunoSEQ multiplex PCR. The sample lists 2 million to 2.5 million clones; roughly 92% were seen once. The sequenced sample consisted of naive CD4+ T cells from PBMCs. Subset indicated: CD45RA+ positively selected. The chain couples TRBV28 to TRBJ1-2, with TRBD1 matching over 8 bases. The receptor was derived from a man aged 18 to 35 in good health. Some clones in this sample may be carry-over from other donors' samples. CDR3 in DNA: TGTGCCAGCAGGGAGATGACAGGGGCCGGTGGCTACACCTTC. It specifies CASREMTGAGGYTF.